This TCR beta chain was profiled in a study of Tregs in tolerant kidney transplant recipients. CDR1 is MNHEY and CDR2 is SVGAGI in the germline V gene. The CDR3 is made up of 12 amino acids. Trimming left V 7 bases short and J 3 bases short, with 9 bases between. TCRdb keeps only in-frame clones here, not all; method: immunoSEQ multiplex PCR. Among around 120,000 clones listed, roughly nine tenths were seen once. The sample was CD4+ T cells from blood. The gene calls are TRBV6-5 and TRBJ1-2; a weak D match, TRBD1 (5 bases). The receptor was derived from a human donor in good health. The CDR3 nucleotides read TGTGCCAGCACCACAGGAGACTATGGCTACACCTTC. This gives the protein CASTTGDYGYTF.